The rows below give T cell receptor beta chains drawn from one sample of a study of blood T cells in healthy people across ages. Each CDR3 protein is one row after TCRdb ran MiXCR on the 5' RACE reads. The table records roughly 1,800,000 distinct CDR3 sequences, approximately 50% of them present only once. The sample consisted of blood. The receptors stem from a woman aged 40 to 55 in good health. Both conserved end residues are trimmed from each CDR3.

V	J	CDR3
TRBV7-3	TRBJ1-1	ASSRDNSAEAF
TRBV12-3/TRBV12-4	TRBJ1-5	ASISQGGAQGQPQH
TRBV4-3	TRBJ2-3	ASSQDTEAGRTTSTDTQY
TRBV20-1	TRBJ2-1	SARDGAAGDEQF
TRBV7-2	TRBJ2-5	ASREDNQETQY
TRBV21-1	TRBJ2-3	ASTLGLAGGNTPTSTDTQY
TRBV15	NA	ATSTGVRETQF
TRBV10-3	TRBJ1-5	AISETDRSQPQH
TRBV13	NA	ASSDSGTKGGYEQY
TRBV5-5	TRBJ2-3	ASSFRARASATTDTQY
TRBV5-1	TRBJ2-5	ASSRNFDEQY
TRBV28	TRBJ1-1	ASRAPHREYSEAF
TRBV28	TRBJ1-5	ASSFDGENQPQH
TRBV27	TRBJ1-2	ASSLSPPGELNYGYT
TRBV19	TRBJ2-6	ASTRTGESGANVLT
TRBV6-2/TRBV6-3	TRBJ2-7	ASREWAAAGNEQY